Below, 15 T cell receptor beta chains from the same sample are listed, as sequenced in a study of T cells in women clearing cervical HPV infection. The assay was immunoSEQ multiplex PCR, and TCRdb's table has in-frame clones only and misses some. In all, the sample yields about 20,000 clones. Specimen: blood buffy coat. Receptor source: a woman aged 18-70 years with a cervical HPV16 infection that either progressed to CIN3+ or cleared (not recorded which).

Points on this clone: The CDR3 extends 3 residues past the end of the read, so its final part is completed from the germline J gene. The chain couples TRBV28 to TRBJ1-4; 10 bases match TRBD1. The V and J ends lost 6 bases and 6 bases, in that order; junction bases with no gene match: 4. This CDR3 has 14 amino acids. Germline CDR1 MDHEN, CDR2 SYDVKM. Partial CDR3 DNA: TGTGCCAGCAGATCGACAGGGGGCTATGAAAAA. Translated, it gives CASRSTGGYEK. The entire CDR3 is CASRSTGGYEKLFF.

About this clone: The read ends 3 residues early relative to the CDR3; the germline J gene fills the gap. The V call is TRBV10-1, the J call TRBJ2-7; TRBD2 aligns across 13 bases. The CDR3 is 19 residues long. After removal of 6 bases from V and 3 bases from J, the junction contained 17 bases not matched to a gene. From germline, CDR1 is WNHNN and CDR2 SYGVQD (reference sequence). The covered CDR3 bases are TGCGCCAGCAGCAAGACCGGGACTAGCGGGAAGCCCAACTTCTACGAG. Translated: CASSKTGTSGKPNFYE. In full, the CDR3 reads CASSKTGTSGKPNFYEQYF.

Regarding this clone: The read terminates 3 residues ahead of where the CDR3 ends, so the germline J gene completes it. This chain uses TRBV18 with TRBJ1-2; weak D call: TRBD1 (6 bases). Looked up from germline, CDR1 is KGHSH and CDR2 is LQKENI. V was cut by 2 bases and J by 5 bases, with 12 bases left in between. The CDR3 is 14 amino acids. The sequenced CDR3 bases are TGTGCCAGCTCACCAGAGGACAGTGGTTATGGC. Protein product: CASSPEDSGYG. The CDR3 reads in full as CASSPEDSGYGYTF. Full variable domain (rest looked up from reference TRBV18 and TRBJ1-2): NAGVMQNPRHLVRRRGQEARLRCSPMKGHSHVYWYRQLPEEGLKFMVYLQKENIIDESGMPKERFSAEFPKEGPSILRIQQVVRGDSAAYFCASSPEDSGYGYTFGSGTRLTVV.

Details on this clone: The DNA ends 3 residues before the CDR3 does, and the rest of the CDR3 is filled in from the germline J gene. This sequence joins TRBV6-2 or TRBV6-3 and TRBJ2-7; 12 bases map to TRBD2. Germline trimming cut 2 bases from V and 5 bases from J; bases unmatched to any gene: 4. CDR3 length: 15 amino acids. Germline-derived CDR1 and CDR2 are MNHEY and SVGEGT. CDR3 DNA (partial): TGTGCCAGCAGTTACCTAGCGGGAGGGCTCAACGAG. This encodes CASSYLAGGLNE. The full CDR3 protein is CASSYLAGGLNEQYF.

Turning to this clone: The sequenced fragment ends 3 residues before the CDR3 boundary, so the rest is inferred from the germline J gene. This chain joins TRBV2 and TRBJ1-2, with 8 bases identical to TRBD1. The CDR3 is 14 amino acids. Germline V gene sequence: CDR1 SNHLY, CDR2 FYNNEI. CDR3 residues: CASSGTGQSVGYTF. The CDR3 bases that were read are TGTGCCAGCAGTGGGACAGGGCAGTCGGTGGGC.

Details on this clone: The read stops 3 residues short of the end of the CDR3; the missing end is completed from the germline J gene. The V gene is TRBV29-1, the J gene TRBJ2-7; 10 bases line up with TRBD2. V shed 6 bases, J shed 5 bases, and the junction held 13 bases outside the gene matches. Per the germline V gene, CDR1 is SQVTM and CDR2 is ANQGSEA. The CDR3 consists of 15 residues. CDR3 protein: CSVPKAASGSNEQYF. The sequenced part of the CDR3 DNA is TGCAGCGTCCCAAAGGCGGCTAGCGGGAGCAACGAG.

On this clone itself: The DNA ends 3 residues before the CDR3 does, and the rest of the CDR3 is filled in from the germline J gene. This chain uses TRBV19 with TRBJ1-5; tentative D call: TRBD1 (5 bases). Between the trimmed V and J ends, which lost 1 base and 6 bases, there was a span of 13 bases. The CDR3 loop spans 15 amino acids. The germline V gene has CDR1 LNHDA and CDR2 SQIVND (reference sequence). The CDR3 spells CASSIGGELRQPQHF. The covered CDR3 bases are TGTGCCAGTAGTATAGGGGGGGAACTCCGTCAGCCC. The complete variable domain, with remaining parts taken from reference TRBV19 and TRBJ1-5, reads DGGITQSPKYLFRKEGQNVTLSCEQNLNHDAMYWYRQDPGQGLRLIYYSQIVNDFQKGDIAEGYSVSREKKESFPLTVTSAQKNPTAFYLCASSIGGELRQPQHFGDGTRLSIL.

As concerns this clone: The read ends 3 residues before the CDR3 terminus; that terminus is restored from the germline J gene. The chain uses TRBV7-2 and TRBJ2-7; 7 bases match TRBD1. The CDR3 extends over 15 amino acids. Trimming took 4 bases from V and 4 from J; bases not matched to a gene: 10. Germline CDR1 and CDR2: SGHTA and FQGNSA. The sequenced part of the CDR3 DNA is TGTGCCAGCAGCTCCGGATGGACAGGTTATTACGAG. Translated, it gives CASSSGWTGYYE. From start to end, the CDR3 is CASSSGWTGYYEQYF.

A remark on this clone: The read gets to within 3 residues of the CDR3 end, and the germline J gene fills in the rest. V gene TRBV10-3 combines with J gene TRBJ2-2; perhaps TRBD1 as D (6 bases). Germline values: CDR1 ENHRY, CDR2 SYGVKD. The CDR3 runs 15 residues. Trimming pared 6 bases from V and 3 bases from J, leaving 14 bases between. The CDR3 sequence is CAISATGIDTGELFF. Incomplete CDR3 DNA: TGTGCCATCAGCGCTACAGGGATCGACACCGGGGAG.

Comment on this clone: The CDR3 goes on 3 residues after the read ends, and that part is filled in from the germline J gene. This chain links TRBV7-8 with TRBJ2-2; 9 bases line up with TRBD1. The CDR3 runs to 14 residues. The J segment lost 7 bases and the V segment lost 6 bases, leaving 6 bases of the junction unmatched. CDR1 and CDR2 (germline): SGHVS, FQNEAQ. This CDR3 is CASSRDRVGGELFF. Partial CDR3 DNA: TGTGCCAGCAGTCGGGACAGGGTGGGCGGGGAG.

Of note for this clone: The read finishes 3 residues shy of the CDR3 end, and the germline J gene is used to complete it. The chain uses TRBV5-6 and TRBJ1-2, with D perhaps matching TRBD1 (5 bases). This CDR3 region has 13 residues. V lost 0 bases and J 6 bases, leaving 9 bases between the germline ends. Germline V lookup: CDR1 SGHDT, CDR2 YYEEEE. The covered CDR3 bases are TGTGCCAGCAGCTTGGTGGCAGGGAATGGC. Translated: CASSLVAGNG. The entire CDR3 protein is CASSLVAGNGYTF.

Notes on this clone: The CDR3 end lies 3 residues beyond the end of the read and is filled in from the germline J gene. The rearrangement links TRBV11-3 to TRBJ2-1, with D possibly being TRBD2 (6 bases). V gave up 3 bases and J gave up 3 bases, with 9 bases separating them. CDR1 and CDR2 from the germline V gene are SGHNT and YENEEA. The CDR3 has 14 amino acids. The CDR3 here is CASSLTSIYNEQFF. Incomplete CDR3 DNA: TGTGCCAGCAGCTTGACTAGTATCTACAATGAG.

CDR3 DNA, as far as it was read: TGCAGTGCTAGTAACCCGGCTAGCGGGATCCCAGATACG. Residues: CSASNPASGIPDT. The full CDR3 protein reads CSASNPASGIPDTQYF. The V and J genes are TRBV20-1 and TRBJ2-3; 9 bases line up with TRBD2. The read finishes 3 residues shy of the CDR3 end, and the germline J gene is used to complete it. This CDR3 region has 16 residues. J was trimmed by 4 bases and V by 3 bases; bases with no gene match: 11. The V gene's germline CDR1 is DFQATT and CDR2 SNEGSKA (reference sequence).

Regarding this clone: The sequence runs out 3 residues before the end of the CDR3; the remainder is reconstructed from the germline J gene. The chain joins TRBV11-1 to TRBJ2-5; 7 positions match TRBD1. V gave up 1 base and J gave up 4 bases; unmatched junction bases: 6. The CDR3 spans 15 residues. Germline loops: CDR1 SGHAT, CDR2 FQDESV (reference sequence). The CDR3 loop reads CASSLDAGGRETQYF. CDR3 bases read: TGTGCCAGCAGCTTAGATGCAGGGGGAAGAGAGACC.

On this clone: The read gets to within 3 residues of the CDR3 end, and the germline J gene fills in the rest. The J gene is TRBJ2-3, the V gene TRBV2; 8 bases map to TRBD1. Germline values: CDR1 SNHLY, CDR2 FYNNEI. Trimming took 6 bases from V and 1 from J; bases not matched to a gene: 12. The CDR3 runs to 17 residues. This chain's CDR3 is CASSRNDRGEGTDTQYF. Partial CDR3 DNA: TGTGCCAGCAGCCGAAACGACAGGGGCGAGGGCACAGATACG.